The clone carrying this T cell receptor beta chain has only one observation. Its antigen is not known. The sample originates from a study of T-cell memory formation after mild COVID-19. Overall study results and limits: Largely, contracting CD4+ clones fell within CM and EM, and contracting CD8+ clones within EMRA.

TCRdb re-analysed the 5' RACE reads in MiXCR, keeping a single row per CDR3 protein. The repertoire holds 250,000 or so distinct CDR3 sequences, roughly 18% seen once, with approximately 22% in the top ten. The CDR3 runs to 15 residues. Germline lookup yields CDR1 LGHNA and CDR2 YSLEER. V was clipped by 1 base and J by 4 bases, with 10 bases between them. This chain uses TRBV4-3 with TRBJ2-2, with D hard to call. The sample consisted of PBMCs or a T cell subset sorted from them (not recorded which). The clonotype comes from a man aged 18 to 35 who had mild COVID-19 (a few samples of this study predate the infection). Cell type and time point are not known. DNA of the CDR3: TGCGCCAGCAGCCAAGGAAAGGATCTCACCGGGGAGCTGTTTTTT. It is translated as CASSQGKDLTGELFF.